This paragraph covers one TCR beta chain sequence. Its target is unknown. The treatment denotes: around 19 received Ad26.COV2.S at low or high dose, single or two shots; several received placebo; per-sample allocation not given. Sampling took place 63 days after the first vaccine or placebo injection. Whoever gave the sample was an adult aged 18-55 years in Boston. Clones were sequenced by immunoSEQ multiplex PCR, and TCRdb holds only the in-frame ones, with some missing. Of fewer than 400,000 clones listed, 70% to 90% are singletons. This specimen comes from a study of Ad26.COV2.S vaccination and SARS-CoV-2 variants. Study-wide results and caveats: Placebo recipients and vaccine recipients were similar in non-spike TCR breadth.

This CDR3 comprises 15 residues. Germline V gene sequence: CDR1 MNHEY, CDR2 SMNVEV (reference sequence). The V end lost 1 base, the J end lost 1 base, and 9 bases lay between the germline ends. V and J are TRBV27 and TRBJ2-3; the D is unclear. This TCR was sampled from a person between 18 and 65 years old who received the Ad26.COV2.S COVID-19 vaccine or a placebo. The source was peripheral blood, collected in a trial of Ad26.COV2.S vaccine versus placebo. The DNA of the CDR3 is TGTGCCAGCAGTTTATACACTAAGGGCACAGATACGCAGTATTTT. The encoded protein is CASSLYTKGTDTQYF.